Sequencing of this T cell receptor (beta chain) was carried out in a study of vaccination and CD4 T cells after COVID-19. Background on the study: The study enrolled six male and four female convalescents, two of whom were Hispanic. Study results and limitations: Convalescent patients saw a median around 83% of their reactive clones show up only after vaccination.

Germline CDR1 is MGHDK and CDR2 is SYGVNS. The CDR3 has 14 residues. Trimming took 4 bases from V and 0 from J, leaving 7 bases between them. Treatment here: approximately 11-day PBMC culture with coronavirus spike peptide pools or control peptides (ViraFEST assay). Antigen-specific T cells were expanded with peptide pools by ViraFEST, and TCRs were then sequenced. Sequencing of cultured CD4+ T cell DNA used the Oncomine TCR Beta short-read assay. Genomic DNA was isolated from cultured CD4+ T cells. Each CDR3 protein gets one entry after TCRdb re-called the PCR reads with MiXCR. The top ten clones hold 9.5% to 13% of a sample with about 15,000 distinct CDR3 sequences, around 73% of them seen once. Worth noting for this clonotype: Its antigen is as yet unknown.

J is TRBJ1-5 and V is TRBV25-1; D gene ambiguous. The TCR sequence derives from a human donor who had recovered from COVID-19. Sequencing input: CD4+ T cells from blood, cultured in vitro. The CDR3 DNA reads as TGTGCCAGCAGTGCACAAGGTAGCAATCAGCCCCAGCATTTT. This encodes CASSAQGSNQPQHF.